Listed here are 13 T cell receptor beta chains from one sample, sequenced in a study of T cells after yellow fever vaccination. In TCRdb, the 5' RACE reads were re-called with MiXCR into one record per CDR3 protein. Here the sample spans under 50,000 distinct CDR3 sequences, 5.5% to 8% being singletons. Here the sequenced sample was PBMCs, either bulk or a sorted T-cell subset (CD4+, CD8+, memory, or dextramer-sorted; not recorded which), taken 45 days after the yellow fever booster vaccination. The source is a man aged 25-45 years who received the YFV17D yellow fever vaccine.

V usage is TRBV7-8 and J usage is TRBJ2-7; D might be TRBD2 (6 bases). V was cut by 5 bases and J by 3 bases, with 17 bases left in between. The CDR3 is made up of 15 amino acids. CDR1 is SGHVS and CDR2 is FQNEAQ in the germline V gene. The CDR3 coding sequence is TGTGCCAGCAGCCCCCGACCGGGGGTTGACTACGAGCAGTACTTC. It is translated as CASSPRPGVDYEQYF.

The chain combines TRBV19 with TRBJ2-2, with 10 bases lining up with TRBD2. Germline V gene data show CDR1 as LNHDA and CDR2 as SQIVND (reference sequence). The CDR3 runs 17 residues. The V segment lost 4 bases and the J segment 2 bases; nucleotides outside the gene matches: 7. Written as DNA, the CDR3 is TGTGCCAGTAGTAGACGGACTAGCGGATTAAACACCGGGGAGCTGTTTTTT. Its translation: CASSRRTSGLNTGELFF.

The sample holds many counts of this clonotype. The chain has TRBV12-3 or TRBV12-4 and TRBJ2-7; weak D call: TRBD2 (5 bases). V lost 4 bases to trimming and J lost 5 bases, with 12 bases between them. The CDR3 length is 13 residues. CDR3 protein: CASSSSSENEQYF. CDR3 in DNA: TGTGCCAGCAGTTCGAGTAGCGAGAACGAGCAGTACTTC.

The sample holds many counts of this clonotype. This chain links TRBV2 with TRBJ2-2; D gene uncertain. The CDR3 has 15 residues. The germline V and J ends were trimmed by 4 bases and 0 bases, with 9 bases remaining between them. Germline CDR1 and CDR2: SNHLY and FYNNEI. CDR3 sequence reads: CASSVTLTNTGELFF. The CDR3 nucleotides are TGTGCCAGCAGTGTGACCCTAACGAACACCGGGGAGCTGTTTTTT. Variable domain in full (rest from reference TRBV2 and TRBJ2-2): EPEVTQTPSHQVTQMGQEVILRCVPISNHLYFYWYRQILGQKVEFLVSFYNNEISEKSEIFDDQFSVERPDGSNFTLKIRSTKLEDSAMYFCASSVTLTNTGELFFGEGSRLTVL.

This clonotype was seen only a few times. The V and J genes are TRBV20-1 and TRBJ2-2; TRBD2 matches at 14 bases. CDR3 size: 18 residues. The germline CDR1 and CDR2 sequences are DFQATT and SNEGSKA (reference sequence). The junction had 8 bases not matched to a gene; V was cut back by 0 bases and J by 5 bases. The CDR3, as DNA: TGCAGTGCTAGAGACCCCGGGACTAGCGGGAGACTTACCGGGGAGCTGTTTTTT. Amino acids: CSARDPGTSGRLTGELFF.

This clonotype showed up many times. The chain joins TRBV12-3 or TRBV12-4 to TRBJ2-4; 7 nucleotides agree with TRBD2. The length of the CDR3 is 15 residues. J gave up 4 bases and V 6 bases, and 9 bases lay outside the gene matches. The CDR3 loop reads CASSLAGRAKNIQYF. Written as DNA, the CDR3 is TGTGCCAGCAGCCTAGCAGGGAGGGCAAAAAACATTCAGTACTTC.

This clonotype was observed a handful of times. The genes are TRBV20-1 and TRBJ1-5; possibly TRBD1 for D (5 bases). The CDR3 is 14 residues long. CDR1 and CDR2 from the germline V gene are DFQATT and SNEGSKA (reference sequence). The V end lost 3 bases, the J end lost 4 bases, and 13 bases lay between the germline ends. DNA for the CDR3: TGCAGTGCTAGTCCCAGGGCAGATAATCAGCCCCAGCATTTT. Protein product: CSASPRADNQPQHF.

This clonotype showed up many times. One end of the junction does not line up with germline, which may come from a read error. This sequence joins TRBV20-1 and TRBJ2-7; possibly TRBD1 for D (6 bases). The CDR3 consists of 10 residues. In germline, CDR1 is DFQATT, CDR2 SNEGSKA (reference sequence). This CDR3 is CSAREGHHLF. The CDR3 DNA reads TGCAGTGCTAGAGAGGGACACCACCTCTTC.

This clonotype has ten or more counts. The rearrangement uses TRBV7-3 and TRBJ2-1; 14 bases are shared with TRBD2. Germline V gene data show CDR1 as SGHTA and CDR2 as FQGTGA. V trimming: 6 bases; J trimming: 8 bases; junction bases outside the gene matches: 9. CDR3 size: 16 residues. The DNA for the CDR3 is TGTGCCAGCAGACCACATGGGACTAGCGGGAGCCATGAGCAGTTCTTC. This translates into CASRPHGTSGSHEQFF.

This sequence joins TRBV6-5 and TRBJ1-2; D not certain. V shed 0 bases and J shed 8 bases, with 19 bases lying between them. CDR1 is MNHEY, CDR2 SVGAGI, per germline. The CDR3 spans 16 residues. The CDR3 nucleotides read TGTGCCAGCAGTTACTCGATAGGTTCATCGGAGGAAGGCTACACCTTC. It is translated as CASSYSIGSSEEGYTF.

This clonotype is deemed medium-sized (0.01 to 0.1%). The chain employs TRBV15 and TRBJ1-1; a weak D match, TRBD1 (6 bases). The CDR3 has 14 residues. V was shortened by 3 bases and J by 4 bases, with 12 bases between the two germline ends. Germline CDR1 LNHNV, CDR2 YYDKDF (reference sequence). As DNA, the CDR3 is TGTGCCACCAGCAGGAACAGGGCGGGCACTGAAGCTTTCTTT. Translating gives CATSRNRAGTEAFF.

This clonotype was seen a few times. This chain links TRBV5-5 with TRBJ1-2, with 8 bases matching TRBD1. Trimming took 4 bases from V and 7 from J; bases not matched to a gene: 3. Germline V gene lookup returns CDR1 SGHKS and CDR2 YYEKEE (reference sequence). The CDR3 runs to 12 residues. CDR3 sequence (DNA): TGTGCCAGCAGCCACGACAGGGGTGGCTACACCTTC. Translated, it gives CASSHDRGGYTF. Full variable domain (outside the CDR3, taken from reference TRBV5-5 and TRBJ1-2): DAGVTQSPTHLIKTRGQQVTLRCSPISGHKSVSWYQQVLGQGPQFIFQYYEKEERGRGNFPDRFSARQFPNYSSELNVNALLLGDSALYLCASSHDRGGYTFGSGTRLTVV.

In this sample, this clonotype turned up a few times. The chain recombines TRBV30 with TRBJ2-5; no clear D gene. Trimming shortened V by 4 bases and J by 1 base, and 10 bases separated the two germline ends. CDR1 is GTSNPN and CDR2 is SVGIG in the germline V gene (reference sequence). This CDR3 region has 13 residues. For the CDR3, the DNA is TGTGCCTGGAAAAAGAAGGGCCAAGAGACCCAGTACTTC. Its protein product is CAWKKKGQETQYF.